Listed below are T cell receptor beta chains from one sample, sequenced in a study of T cell repertoires in cytomegalovirus infection. TCRdb re-called the reads through MiXCR, storing one row per CDR3 protein. The sample records hundreds of thousands of distinct CDR3 sequences, roughly 24% being singletons. The specimen was CD8+ T cells from PBMCs. The receptor source for this set is a human donor in good health (CMV status not recorded). Some clones in this sample may be carry-over from other donors' samples. The CDR3 runs from the conserved cysteine through the conserved F or W. Fields, in order: J gene, V gene, D gene, CDR3 length, CDR3 protein. D genes are given only for firm matches.

J gene: TRBJ1-6
V gene: TRBV5-1
D gene: TRBD1
CDR3 length: 18
CDR3 protein: CASSSNRGRSSYNSPLHF

J gene: TRBJ2-2
V gene: TRBV7-6
D gene: .
CDR3 length: 12
CDR3 protein: CAPTGGAGELFF

J gene: TRBJ1-5
V gene: TRBV28
D gene: TRBD1
CDR3 length: 15
CDR3 protein: CASRETGLGNQPQHF

J gene: TRBJ1-5
V gene: TRBV27
D gene: .
CDR3 length: 13
CDR3 protein: CASSFGINQPQHF

J gene: TRBJ2-2
V gene: TRBV24-1
D gene: .
CDR3 length: 14
CDR3 protein: CATSDAETTGELFF

J gene: TRBJ2-1
V gene: TRBV14
D gene: TRBD1
CDR3 length: 16
CDR3 protein: CASSHPGQGKYNEQFF

J gene: TRBJ2-3
V gene: TRBV29-1
D gene: .
CDR3 length: 12
CDR3 protein: CSVDLDTDTQYF

J gene: TRBJ2-1
V gene: TRBV7-6
D gene: .
CDR3 length: 12
CDR3 protein: CASNSPGNEQFF

J gene: TRBJ2-3
V gene: TRBV28
D gene: .
CDR3 length: 16
CDR3 protein: CASSLVRDQGTDTQYF

J gene: TRBJ2-7
V gene: TRBV28
D gene: TRBD2
CDR3 length: 16
CDR3 protein: CASSLTGTTPSYEQYF

J gene: TRBJ2-5
V gene: TRBV13
D gene: .
CDR3 length: 18
CDR3 protein: CASSPLTRGPYQQETQYF

J gene: TRBJ2-3
V gene: TRBV29-1
D gene: .
CDR3 length: 13
CDR3 protein: CSVETGDPAPQYF

J gene: TRBJ1-5
V gene: TRBV20-1
D gene: .
CDR3 length: 15
CDR3 protein: CSASRSPRSNQPQHF

J gene: TRBJ2-1
V gene: TRBV24-1
D gene: .
CDR3 length: 15
CDR3 protein: CATRGFRGSHNEQFF

J gene: TRBJ1-2
V gene: TRBV28
D gene: TRBD1
CDR3 length: 14
CDR3 protein: CASSLSGQAYGYTF

J gene: TRBJ2-2
V gene: TRBV7-9
D gene: TRBD1
CDR3 length: 12
CDR3 protein: CASSYSGGEPFF

J gene: TRBJ1-1
V gene: TRBV4-2
D gene: TRBD1
CDR3 length: 16
CDR3 protein: CASSQNRDSMNTEAFF

J gene: TRBJ1-5
V gene: TRBV18
D gene: TRBD1
CDR3 length: 15
CDR3 protein: CASSTGTGRNQPQHF

J gene: TRBJ2-2
V gene: TRBV20-1
D gene: .
CDR3 length: 13
CDR3 protein: CSARASDTGELFF

J gene: TRBJ2-3
V gene: TRBV9
D gene: .
CDR3 length: 15
CDR3 protein: CASSPRFSSTDTQYF

J gene: TRBJ2-1
V gene: TRBV7-2
D gene: .
CDR3 length: 15
CDR3 protein: CASSLVGPYYNEQFF

J gene: TRBJ1-1
V gene: TRBV29-1
D gene: TRBD1
CDR3 length: 14
CDR3 protein: CSAARAGTAAEAFF

J gene: TRBJ2-1
V gene: TRBV7-9
D gene: .
CDR3 length: 15
CDR3 protein: CASSFPDSSYNEQFF

J gene: TRBJ1-5
V gene: TRBV19
D gene: .
CDR3 length: 15
CDR3 protein: CASSVTGNSNQPQHF

J gene: TRBJ1-4
V gene: TRBV7-2
D gene: TRBD1
CDR3 length: 16
CDR3 protein: CASSSYPTGGNEKLFF

J gene: TRBJ2-3
V gene: TRBV7-4
D gene: .
CDR3 length: 14
CDR3 protein: CASSSRPATDTQYF

J gene: TRBJ2-1
V gene: TRBV6-5
D gene: TRBD2
CDR3 length: 16
CDR3 protein: CASSPGASGGYNEQFF

J gene: TRBJ2-5
V gene: TRBV6-1
D gene: TRBD1
CDR3 length: 15
CDR3 protein: CASRGRDRGKETQYF

J gene: TRBJ1-2
V gene: TRBV6-5
D gene: .
CDR3 length: 13
CDR3 protein: CASSYSGGGGYTF

J gene: TRBJ1-1
V gene: TRBV6-8
D gene: TRBD1
CDR3 length: 15
CDR3 protein: CASSLWTGMNTEAFF

J gene: TRBJ1-1
V gene: TRBV7-6
D gene: .
CDR3 length: 17
CDR3 protein: CASSSPTGPGRDTEAFF

J gene: TRBJ1-2
V gene: TRBV7-6
D gene: .
CDR3 length: 14
CDR3 protein: CASSAGTEPRGYTF

J gene: TRBJ2-2
V gene: TRBV28
D gene: .
CDR3 length: 16
CDR3 protein: CASTPWGRVDTGELFF

J gene: TRBJ2-5
V gene: TRBV6-2/TRBV6-3
D gene: .
CDR3 length: 14
CDR3 protein: CASSFRPSGETQYF